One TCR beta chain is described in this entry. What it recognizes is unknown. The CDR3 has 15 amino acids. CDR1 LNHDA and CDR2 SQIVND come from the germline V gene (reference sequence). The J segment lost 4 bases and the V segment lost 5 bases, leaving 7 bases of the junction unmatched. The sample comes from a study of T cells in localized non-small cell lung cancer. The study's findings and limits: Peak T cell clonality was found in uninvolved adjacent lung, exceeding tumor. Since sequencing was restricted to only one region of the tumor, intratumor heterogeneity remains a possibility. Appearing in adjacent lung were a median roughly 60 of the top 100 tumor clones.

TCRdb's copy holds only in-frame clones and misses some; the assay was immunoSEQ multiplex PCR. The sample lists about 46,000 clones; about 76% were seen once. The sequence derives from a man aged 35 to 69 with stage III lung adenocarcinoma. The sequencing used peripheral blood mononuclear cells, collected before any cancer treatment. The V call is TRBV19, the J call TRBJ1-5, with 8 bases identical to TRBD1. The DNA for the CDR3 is TGTGCCAGTAGTGCTGACAGGGGTGGTAATCAGCCCCAGCATTTT. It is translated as CASSADRGGNQPQHF.